Below, 24 T cell receptor beta chains from the same sample are listed, as sequenced in a study of PD-L1 blockade in urothelial cancer. Libraries were prepared by immunoSEQ multiplex PCR; TCRdb keeps only in-frame clonotypes and omits some of them. The sample consists of some 46,000 clones, approximately 80% of them appearing once. Time point meaning: pretreatment peripheral blood. The sample here was PBMCs, taken around atezolizumab (anti-PD-L1) treatment. These receptors came from a man in his 60s with urothelial cancer.

This clone was counted only a few times. The rearrangement links TRBV2 to TRBJ1-6, with a weak D call TRBD1 (5 bases). Germline CDR1 reads SNHLY; CDR2 reads FYNNEI. Between the trimmed V and J ends, which lost 7 bases and 3 bases, there was a span of 13 bases. The CDR3 runs 15 residues. The chain's CDR3 is CASTGDSLYNSPLHF. The CDR3 DNA reads TGTGCCAGCACGGGGGATTCCCTCTATAATTCACCCCTCCACTTT. The full variable domain, with the rest looked up from reference TRBV2 and TRBJ1-6, is EPEVTQTPSHQVTQMGQEVILRCVPISNHLYFYWYRQILGQKVEFLVSFYNNEISEKSEIFDDQFSVERPDGSNFTLKIRSTKLEDSAMYFCASTGDSLYNSPLHFGNGTRLTVT.

V is TRBV19 and J is TRBJ2-5; tentative D call: TRBD1 (6 bases). In germline, CDR1 is LNHDA, CDR2 SQIVND (reference sequence). The CDR3 length is 16 residues. Trimming shortened V by 3 bases and J by 2 bases, and 16 bases separated the two germline ends. The CDR3 bases are TGTGCCAGTAGTATCTCCGCCGGGACAACACAAGAGACCCAGTACTTC. Its translation is CASSISAGTTQETQYF.

The sample holds a few counts of this clone. The rearrangement joins TRBV6-1 to TRBJ2-2; D is undetermined. The CDR3 runs to 16 residues. The germline V and J ends were trimmed by 2 bases and 4 bases, with 14 bases remaining between them. Germline lookup yields CDR1 MNHNS and CDR2 SASEGT. The CDR3 coding sequence is TGTGCCAGCAGTGAATCTTGGGCGCCGGCCACCGGGGAGCTGTTTTTT. As protein: CASSESWAPATGELFF.

This clone appeared many times. V and J are TRBV5-1 and TRBJ1-1; 10 bases align to TRBD1. The trim removed 4 bases at V and 1 base at J, leaving 7 bases unmatched. The germline V gene has CDR1 SGHRS and CDR2 YFSETQ. The CDR3 spans 16 residues. The CDR3 DNA reads TGCGCCAGCAGCCGCGGACAGGGGGGTGGGAACACTGAAGCTTTCTTT. Its translation: CASSRGQGGGNTEAFF.

This clone came up a few times. The J gene is TRBJ2-2, the V gene TRBV5-1; 8 bases are shared with TRBD2. After removal of 7 bases from V and 5 bases from J, the junction contained 4 bases not matched to a gene. CDR3 length: 13 amino acids. Germline loops: CDR1 SGHRS, CDR2 YFSETQ. CDR3 in DNA: TGCGCCAGCGCTGTAGCGGGAACCGGGGAGCTGTTTTTT. Translating it yields CASAVAGTGELFF.

The chain has TRBV28 and TRBJ1-6; 9 positions agree with TRBD1. CDR1 is MDHEN and CDR2 is SYDVKM in the germline V gene. V gave up 5 bases and J gave up 10 bases; unmatched junction bases: 6. The CDR3 runs to 14 residues. The DNA of the CDR3 is TGTGCCAGCAGTCCCGGGACAGGGTACTCACCCCTCCACTTT. The encoded protein is CASSPGTGYSPLHF. Combining the CDR3 with reference TRBV28 and TRBJ1-6 gives the whole variable domain DVKVTQSSRYLVKRTGEKVFLECVQDMDHENMFWYRQDPGLGLRLIYFSYDVKMKEKGDIPEGYSVSREKKERFSLILESASTNQTSMYLCASSPGTGYSPLHFGNGTRLTVT.

This clone showed up just a few times. The V call is TRBV28, the J call TRBJ1-1, with TRBD1 matching 8 bases. The germline gives CDR1 MDHEN, CDR2 SYDVKM. The CDR3 spans 13 residues. The V gene end was trimmed by 5 bases and the J gene end by 6 bases; junction bases not matched to a gene: 5. The CDR3 nucleotides are TGTGCCAGCAGTCGGACAGGGAGGGCTGAAGCTTTCTTT. Translated, it gives CASSRTGRAEAFF.

DNA of the CDR3: TGTGCCAGCAGCTCCCGACAGGGCCAAGAGACCCAGTACTTC. Translated: CASSSRQGQETQYF. This chain joins TRBV11-2 and TRBJ2-5; 7 bases are shared with TRBD1. The germline V gene encodes CDR1 SGHAT and CDR2 FQNNGV. This CDR3 is 14 amino acids long. The trim removed 4 bases at V and 1 base at J, leaving 3 bases unmatched.

This chain joins TRBV10-1 and TRBJ2-3; tentatively, D is TRBD2 (6 bases). V lost 0 bases and J 9 bases, leaving 10 bases between the germline ends. CDR1 is WNHNN, CDR2 SYGVQD, per germline (reference sequence). The CDR3 contains 13 residues. CDR3 DNA sequence: TGCGCCAGCAGTGAGTCGGGGGGACGGACGCAGTATTTT. Translated: CASSESGGRTQYF.

This chain connects TRBV18 to TRBJ2-5; TRBD1 aligns across 9 bases. Germline assignment: CDR1 KGHSH and CDR2 LQKENI. The J segment lost 5 bases and the V segment lost 2 bases, leaving 0 bases of the junction unmatched. CDR3 length equals 13 residues. The CDR3, as DNA: TGTGCCAGCTCACCAGGGACAGGGGAGACCCAGTACTTC. Translating gives CASSPGTGETQYF. The variable domain in full, with the rest retrieved from reference TRBV18 and TRBJ2-5, is NAGVMQNPRHLVRRRGQEARLRCSPMKGHSHVYWYRQLPEEGLKFMVYLQKENIIDESGMPKERFSAEFPKEGPSILRIQQVVRGDSAAYFCASSPGTGETQYFGPGTRLLVL.

This chain links TRBV28 with TRBJ2-7; 11 bases align to TRBD1. Germline-derived CDR1 and CDR2 are MDHEN and SYDVKM. Losses at the gene ends were 7 bases for V and 3 bases for J; bases not matched to a gene: 5. The CDR3 covers 14 residues. Here the CDR3 DNA reads TGTGCCAGCAAAACCGGGACAGGGGGCTACGAGCAGTACTTC. It encodes CASKTGTGGYEQYF.

The V gene is TRBV18, the J gene TRBJ2-7; perhaps TRBD2 as D (5 bases). The germline V and J ends were trimmed by 7 bases and 3 bases, with 13 bases remaining between them. Looked up from germline, CDR1 is KGHSH and CDR2 is LQKENI. CDR3 length equals 13 residues. In nucleotides, the CDR3 is TGTGCCAGCTACGCTGGGAGCGGCTACGAGCAGTACTTC. Translating it yields CASYAGSGYEQYF.

This clone was seen a few times. This chain connects TRBV6-6 to TRBJ2-7; 13 nucleotides agree with TRBD2. From germline, CDR1 is MNHNY and CDR2 SVGAGI (reference sequence). V was clipped by 6 bases and J by 5 bases; unmatched bases: 1. The CDR3 runs 13 residues. The CDR3 loop reads CASSGLAGDEQYF. The CDR3 DNA reads as TGTGCCAGCAGCGGACTAGCGGGAGACGAGCAGTACTTC.

This sequence joins TRBV28 and TRBJ2-7; D gene ambiguous. The CDR3 contains 13 residues. Germline CDR1 and CDR2: MDHEN and SYDVKM. The V and J ends lost 3 bases and 3 bases respectively, with 9 bases between them. The CDR3 sequence is CASSFRNYYEQYF. Here the CDR3 DNA reads TGTGCCAGCAGTTTCCGAAACTACTACGAGCAGTACTTC.

There are a few counts of this clone. A read error may produce the germline difference seen at one junction end. J is TRBJ2-1 and V is TRBV7-7, with 8 bases aligning to TRBD1. CDR1 is SSHAT, CDR2 FNYEAQ, per germline (reference sequence). CDR3 size: 13 residues. The DNA of the CDR3 is TGTGCTAGCAGCTTAGACAGGGGAAATGAGCAGTTCTTC. As protein: CASSLDRGNEQFF.

This chain joins TRBV7-2 and TRBJ2-7; TRBD1 might be the D (6 bases). V was clipped by 3 bases and J by 7 bases, with 16 bases between them. Germline V gene lookup returns CDR1 SGHTA and CDR2 FQGNSA. The CDR3 contains 14 residues. CDR3 sequence (DNA): TGTGCCAGCAGCTTGGCACAGGGCTCTCGGGAGCAGTACTTC. Its translation is CASSLAQGSREQYF.

The chain couples TRBV19 to TRBJ2-7, with TRBD2 matching over 8 bases. Losses at the gene ends were 7 bases for V and 3 bases for J; bases not matched to a gene: 8. Germline loops: CDR1 LNHDA, CDR2 SQIVND (reference sequence). The CDR3 is 14 residues long. CDR3 protein: CASTAGGTNYEQYF. CDR3 bases: TGTGCCAGTACGGCGGGAGGCACAAACTACGAGCAGTACTTC.

Concerning this clone itself: At the DNA level, this CDR3 is encoded by other sequences in the same sample as well. The V gene is TRBV5-1, the J gene TRBJ2-3, with 11 bases aligning to TRBD2. There are 16 residues in the CDR3. Germline trimming cut 0 bases from V and 3 bases from J; bases unmatched to any gene: 3. Germline CDR1 is SGHRS and CDR2 is YFSETQ. The DNA for the CDR3 is TGCGCCAGCAGCTTGGGCGGGACTAGCGGTACAGATACGCAGTATTTT. Its protein product is CASSLGGTSGTDTQYF.

The chain has TRBV7-2 and TRBJ1-1; D may be TRBD1 (6 bases). The germline CDR1 and CDR2 sequences are SGHTA and FQGNSA. The CDR3 has 13 residues. V was trimmed by 7 bases and J by 2 bases, leaving 11 bases between them. The CDR3 coding sequence is TGTGCCAGCAACACAGGGTTAAACACTGAAGCTTTCTTT. Protein: CASNTGLNTEAFF.

This chain uses TRBV7-6 with TRBJ2-1; TRBD1 matches 10 bases. The CDR3 contains 15 residues. Germline V CDR1 and CDR2: SGHVS, FNYEAQ. V gave up 2 bases and J gave up 7 bases; unmatched junction bases: 5. The CDR3 DNA sequence: TGTGCCAGCAGCTTAACCGGGACAGGGGTGAATGAGCAGTTCTTC. This translates into CASSLTGTGVNEQFF.

The V and J genes are TRBV5-5 and TRBJ2-1, with 7 bases fitting TRBD1. Germline lookup yields CDR1 SGHKS and CDR2 YYEKEE (reference sequence). The CDR3 extends over 14 amino acids. Trimming at V came to 0 bases and at J to 6 bases, leaving 3 bases not matched to a gene. The CDR3: CASSLAGTVNEQFF. CDR3 in DNA: TGTGCCAGCAGCTTGGCCGGGACAGTCAATGAGCAGTTCTTC.

The genes are TRBV7-2 and TRBJ2-2; TRBD2 is a possible D gene (6 bases). Germline lookup yields CDR1 SGHTA and CDR2 FQGNSA. Trimming removed 0 bases at V and 1 base at J, with 9 bases between. The CDR3 runs to 16 residues. For the CDR3, the DNA is TGTGCCAGCAGCTTAGCGAGGCGGGAGAACACCGGGGAGCTGTTTTTT. The encoded protein is CASSLARRENTGELFF.

Note on this clone: Other DNA sequences within the sample encode an identical CDR3. V and J are TRBV7-9 and TRBJ1-2; 7 bases agree with TRBD1. This CDR3 has 14 residues. From germline, CDR1 is SEHNR and CDR2 FQNEAQ (reference sequence). With 2 bases clipped from V and 6 bases from J, the junction kept 6 bases outside the gene matches. The CDR3 here is CASSLPWTGDGYTF. The DNA of the CDR3 is TGTGCCAGCAGCTTACCCTGGACAGGCGATGGCTACACCTTC.

The rearrangement links TRBV10-1 to TRBJ1-1; unclear D gene. This CDR3 comprises 13 residues. The V and J ends lost 5 bases and 4 bases respectively, with 11 bases between them. Germline lookup yields CDR1 WNHNN and CDR2 SYGVQD (reference sequence). The CDR3 sequence: CASSRALSTEAFF. In DNA form, the CDR3 reads TGCGCCAGCAGTAGAGCCTTGAGCACTGAAGCTTTCTTT.